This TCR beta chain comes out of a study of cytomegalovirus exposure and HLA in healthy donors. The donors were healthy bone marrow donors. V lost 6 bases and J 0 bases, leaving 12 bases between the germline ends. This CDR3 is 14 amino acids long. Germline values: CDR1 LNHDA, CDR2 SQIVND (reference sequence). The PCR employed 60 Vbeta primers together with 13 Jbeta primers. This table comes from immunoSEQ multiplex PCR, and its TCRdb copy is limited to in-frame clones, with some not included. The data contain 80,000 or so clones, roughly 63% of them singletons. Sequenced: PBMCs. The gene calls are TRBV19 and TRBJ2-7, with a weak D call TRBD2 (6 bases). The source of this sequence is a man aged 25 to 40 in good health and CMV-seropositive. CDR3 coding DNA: TGTGCCAGTAGAGCGGGCCCCAGCTCCTACGAGCAGTACTTC. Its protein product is CASRAGPSSYEQYF. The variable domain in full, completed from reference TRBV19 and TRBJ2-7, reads DGGITQSPKYLFRKEGQNVTLSCEQNLNHDAMYWYRQDPGQGLRLIYYSQIVNDFQKGDIAEGYSVSREKKESFPLTVTSAQKNPTAFYLCASRAGPSSYEQYFGPGTRLTVT.